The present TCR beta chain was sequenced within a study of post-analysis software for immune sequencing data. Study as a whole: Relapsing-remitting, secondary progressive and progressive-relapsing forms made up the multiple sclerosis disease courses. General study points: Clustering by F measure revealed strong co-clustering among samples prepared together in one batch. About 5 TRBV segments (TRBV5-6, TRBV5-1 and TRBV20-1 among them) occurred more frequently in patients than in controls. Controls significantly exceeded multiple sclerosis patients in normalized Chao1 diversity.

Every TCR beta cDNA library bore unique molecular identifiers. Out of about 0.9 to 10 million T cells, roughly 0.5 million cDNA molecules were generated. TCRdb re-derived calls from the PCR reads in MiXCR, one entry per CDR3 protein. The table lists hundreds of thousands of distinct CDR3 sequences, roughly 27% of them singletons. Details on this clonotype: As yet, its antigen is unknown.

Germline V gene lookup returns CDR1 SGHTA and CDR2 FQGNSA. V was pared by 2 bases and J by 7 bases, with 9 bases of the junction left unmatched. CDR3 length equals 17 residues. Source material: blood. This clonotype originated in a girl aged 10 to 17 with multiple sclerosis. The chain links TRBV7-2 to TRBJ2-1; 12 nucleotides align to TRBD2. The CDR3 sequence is CASSLKASGGALNEQFF. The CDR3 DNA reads TGTGCCAGCAGCTTAAAGGCTAGCGGGGGGGCGTTGAATGAGCAGTTCTTC.